This T cell receptor beta chain was sequenced during a study of control samples from healthy donors and cancer patients. CDR1 and CDR2 from the germline V gene are SGHRS and YFSETQ. V was shortened by 0 bases and J by 0 bases, with 14 bases between the two germline ends. The CDR3 has 17 amino acids. Produced via immunoSEQ multiplex PCR; TCRdb's table is partial and in-frame only. The repertoire holds about 160,000 clones, with around 95% as singletons. The material sequenced was blood. The sequence came from a woman in her forties in good health. The chain recombines TRBV5-1 with TRBJ2-3; D is ambiguous. CDR3 sequence reads: CASSLGPGGFSTDTQYF. The CDR3 nucleotides are TGCGCCAGCAGCTTGGGGCCAGGTGGATTTAGCACAGATACGCAGTATTTT.